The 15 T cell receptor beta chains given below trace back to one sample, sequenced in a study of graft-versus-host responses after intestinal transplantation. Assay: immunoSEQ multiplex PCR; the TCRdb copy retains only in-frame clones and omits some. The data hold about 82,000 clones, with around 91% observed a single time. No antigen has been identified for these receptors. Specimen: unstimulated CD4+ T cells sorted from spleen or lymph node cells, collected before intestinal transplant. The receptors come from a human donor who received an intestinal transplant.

CDR3: CASSTGLGQPQHF. The CDR3 DNA sequence: TGTGCCAGCTCTACAGGGTTGGGGCAGCCCCAGCATTTT. The chain links TRBV6-5 to TRBJ1-5, with D perhaps matching TRBD1 (6 bases). Looked up from germline, CDR1 is MNHEY and CDR2 is SVGAGI. V dropped 8 bases and J dropped 7 bases, with 15 bases sitting between them. This CDR3 is 13 amino acids long.

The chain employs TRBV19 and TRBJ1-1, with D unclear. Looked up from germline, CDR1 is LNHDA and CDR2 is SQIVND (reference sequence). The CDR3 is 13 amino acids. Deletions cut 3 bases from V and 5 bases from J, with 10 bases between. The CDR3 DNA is TGTGCCAGTAGTATCTTGTCGGGGACTGAAGCTTTCTTT. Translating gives CASSILSGTEAFF.

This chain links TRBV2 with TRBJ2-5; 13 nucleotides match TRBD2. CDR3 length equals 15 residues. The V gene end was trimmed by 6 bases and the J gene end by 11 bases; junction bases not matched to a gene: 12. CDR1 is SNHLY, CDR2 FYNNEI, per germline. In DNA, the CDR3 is TGTGCCAGCAGCCCGACTAGCGGGGGGCGGAGTGAGCAGTACTTC. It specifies CASSPTSGGRSEQYF.

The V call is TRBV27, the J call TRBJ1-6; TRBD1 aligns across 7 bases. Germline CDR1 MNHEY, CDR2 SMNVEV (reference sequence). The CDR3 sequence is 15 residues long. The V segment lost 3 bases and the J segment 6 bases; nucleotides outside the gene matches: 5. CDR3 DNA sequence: TGTGCCAGCAGTTTCGACAGGGTGGGTAATTCACCCCTCCACTTT. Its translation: CASSFDRVGNSPLHF.

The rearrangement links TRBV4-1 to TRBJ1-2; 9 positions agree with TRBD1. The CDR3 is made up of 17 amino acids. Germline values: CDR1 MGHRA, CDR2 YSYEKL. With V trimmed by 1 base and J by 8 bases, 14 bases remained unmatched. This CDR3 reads CASSQVHGTGHLLGYTF. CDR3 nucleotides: TGCGCCAGCAGCCAAGTTCACGGGACAGGGCATCTTCTGGGCTACACCTTC.

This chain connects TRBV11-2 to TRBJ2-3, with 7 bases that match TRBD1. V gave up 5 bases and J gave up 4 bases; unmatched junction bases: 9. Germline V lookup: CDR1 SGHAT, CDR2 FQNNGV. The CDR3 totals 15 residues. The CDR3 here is CASSQDRESADTQYF. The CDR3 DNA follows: TGTGCCAGCAGCCAAGACAGGGAATCCGCAGATACGCAGTATTTT.

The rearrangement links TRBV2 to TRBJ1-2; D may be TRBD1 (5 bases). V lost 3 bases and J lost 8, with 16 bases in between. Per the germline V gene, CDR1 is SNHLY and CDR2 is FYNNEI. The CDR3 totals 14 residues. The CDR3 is CASSDRQGTRGYTF. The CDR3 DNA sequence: TGTGCCAGCAGTGATCGCCAGGGTACGCGCGGCTACACCTTC.

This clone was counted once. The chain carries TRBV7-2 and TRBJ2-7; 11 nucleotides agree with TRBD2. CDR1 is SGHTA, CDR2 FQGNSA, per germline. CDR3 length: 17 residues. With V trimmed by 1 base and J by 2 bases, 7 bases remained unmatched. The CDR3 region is CASSLVAGGQYTYEQYF. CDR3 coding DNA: TGTGCCAGCAGCTTAGTAGCGGGGGGGCAGTATACCTACGAGCAGTACTTC. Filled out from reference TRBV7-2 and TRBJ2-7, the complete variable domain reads GAGVSQSPSNKVTEKGKDVELRCDPISGHTALYWYRQSLGQGLEFLIYFQGNSAPDKSGLPSDRFSAERTGGSVSTLTIQRTQQEDSAVYLCASSLVAGGQYTYEQYFGPGTRLTVT.

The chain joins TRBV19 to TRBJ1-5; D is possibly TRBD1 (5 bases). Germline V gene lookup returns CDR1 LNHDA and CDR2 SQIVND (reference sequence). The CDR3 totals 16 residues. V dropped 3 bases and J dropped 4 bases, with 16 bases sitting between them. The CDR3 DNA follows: TGTGCCAGTAGTATCCGTGGGCAGGGCGCGAATCAGCCCCAGCATTTT. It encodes CASSIRGQGANQPQHF.

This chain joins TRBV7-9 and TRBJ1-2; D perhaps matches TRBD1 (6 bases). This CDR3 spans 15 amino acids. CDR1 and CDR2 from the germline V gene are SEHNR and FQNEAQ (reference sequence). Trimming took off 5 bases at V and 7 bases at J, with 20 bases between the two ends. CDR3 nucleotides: TGTGCCAGCAGCGTCCAGGACGGACAGATGGCTGGCTACACCTTC. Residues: CASSVQDGQMAGYTF.

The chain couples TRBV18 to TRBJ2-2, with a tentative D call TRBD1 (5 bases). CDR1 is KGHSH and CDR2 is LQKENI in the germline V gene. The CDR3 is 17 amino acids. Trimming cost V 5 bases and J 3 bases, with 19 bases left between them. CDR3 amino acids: CASSFVDSPIDTGELFF. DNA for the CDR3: TGTGCCAGCTCATTTGTAGACAGCCCGATAGACACCGGGGAGCTGTTTTTT.

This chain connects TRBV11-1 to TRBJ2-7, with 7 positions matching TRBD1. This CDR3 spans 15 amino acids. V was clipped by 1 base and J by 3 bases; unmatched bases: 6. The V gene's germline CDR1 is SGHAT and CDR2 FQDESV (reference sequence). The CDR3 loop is CASSLEGAANYEQYF. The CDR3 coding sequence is TGTGCCAGCAGCTTAGAGGGGGCAGCTAACTACGAGCAGTACTTC.

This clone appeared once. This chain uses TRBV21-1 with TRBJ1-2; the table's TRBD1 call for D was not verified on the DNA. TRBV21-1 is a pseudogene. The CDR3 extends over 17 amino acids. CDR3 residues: CASSRRDRGHNDYGYTF. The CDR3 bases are TGTGCCAGCAGCCGCCGGGACAGGGGGCACAATGACTATGGCTACACCTTC.

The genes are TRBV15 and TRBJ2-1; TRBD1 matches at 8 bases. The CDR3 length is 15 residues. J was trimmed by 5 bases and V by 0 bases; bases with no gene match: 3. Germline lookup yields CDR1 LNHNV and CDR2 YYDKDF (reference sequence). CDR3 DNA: TGTGCCACCAGCAGAGACAGGGGGCCAAACAATGAGCAGTTCTTC. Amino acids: CATSRDRGPNNEQFF.

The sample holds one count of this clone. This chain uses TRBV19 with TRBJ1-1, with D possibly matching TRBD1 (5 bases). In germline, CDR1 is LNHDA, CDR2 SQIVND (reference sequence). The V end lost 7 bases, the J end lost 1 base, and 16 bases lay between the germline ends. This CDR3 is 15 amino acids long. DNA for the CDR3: TGTGCCAGTAACCCGACAGCCGGATCGAACACTGAAGCTTTCTTT. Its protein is CASNPTAGSNTEAFF.